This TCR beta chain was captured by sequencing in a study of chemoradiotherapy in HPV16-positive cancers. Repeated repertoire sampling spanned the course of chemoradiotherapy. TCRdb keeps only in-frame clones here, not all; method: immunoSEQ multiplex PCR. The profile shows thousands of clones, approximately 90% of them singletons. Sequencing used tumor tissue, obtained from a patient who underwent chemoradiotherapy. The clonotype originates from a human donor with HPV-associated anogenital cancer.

In DNA form, the CDR3 reads TGTGCCAGCAGTTACTCCCGGGGGAGCTCCTACAATGAGCAGTTCTTC. As protein: CASSYSRGSSYNEQFF. The V gene is TRBV6-5, the J gene TRBJ2-1; D possibly corresponds to TRBD2 (6 bases). Trimming took 0 bases from V and 0 from J, leaving 9 bases between them. The germline V gene has CDR1 MNHEY and CDR2 SVGAGI. The CDR3 sequence is 16 residues long.